Reported below is one T cell receptor beta chain. These data come from a study of blood T cell repertoires in COVID-19. Study overall: The origin of the acute and convalescent COVID-19 samples was the United States, Italy and Spain. From T cells, B-cell-depleted T cells, or PBMCs came the material, which was cDNA or gDNA.

Patients at the Seattle site were enrolled during active infection and followed longitudinally. As originally analysed: Amplification from reference gene primers served as the basis for estimated nucleated cell counts. This table comes from immunoSEQ multiplex PCR, and its TCRdb copy is limited to in-frame clones, with some not included. The DNA was the basis for D and trimming; V, J and clone size are from that table. The sample has 150,000 or so clones, roughly 80% seen once. The CDR3 length is 14 residues. In germline, CDR1 is KGHDR, CDR2 SFDVKD. J lost 9 bases, V lost 4 bases, and 5 bases had no gene match.

This sequence originates from a woman aged 40 to 55 with COVID-19, enrolled during active disease. Source material: peripheral blood. V and J are TRBV24-1 and TRBJ1-2, with 12 bases identical to TRBD1. CDR3 loop: CATSDIGTGGSYTF. CDR3 nucleotides: TGTGCCACCAGTGACATAGGGACAGGGGGCAGCTACACCTTC.